This entry lists 15 T cell receptor beta chains sequenced from one sample in a study of cytomegalovirus exposure and HLA in healthy donors. Researchers ran the PCR with 60 Vbeta and 13 Jbeta primers. The data were produced by immunoSEQ multiplex PCR, yet TCRdb's version contains in-frame clones alone and is incomplete. This table has about 210,000 clones, 82% appearing once. The specimen was PBMCs. These receptors originate from a man aged 35 to 55 in good health and CMV-seropositive.

The chain couples TRBV11-2 to TRBJ1-1; D gene unclear. This CDR3 comprises 12 residues. Germline lookup yields CDR1 SGHAT and CDR2 FQNNGV. V was clipped by 8 bases and J by 13 bases, with 20 bases between them. Here the CDR3 DNA reads TGTGCCAGCTCAAGTGGCCCCGAACAAAGTTTCTTT. Amino acids: CASSSGPEQSFF. The full variable domain, rest sourced from reference TRBV11-2 and TRBJ1-1, is EAGVAQSPRYKIIEKRQSVAFWCNPISGHATLYWYQQILGQGPKLLIQFQNNGVVDDSQLPKDRFSAERLKGVDSTLKIQPAKLEDSAVYLCASSSGPEQSFFGQGTRLTVV.

This chain links TRBV5-4 with TRBJ2-1; the D is unclear. V lost 1 base and J lost 0, with 8 bases in between. Germline-derived CDR1 and CDR2 are SGHNT and YYREEE (reference sequence). The CDR3 contains 15 residues. CDR3 protein: CASSLLGSSYNEQFF. In DNA, the CDR3 is TGTGCCAGCAGCTTGCTAGGAAGCTCCTACAATGAGCAGTTCTTC.

V usage is TRBV27 and J usage is TRBJ1-2, with 7 bases lining up with TRBD1. CDR1 is MNHEY and CDR2 is SMNVEV in the germline V gene (reference sequence). Unmatched junction bases numbered 7, after V lost 1 base and J lost 2 bases. This CDR3 is 16 amino acids long. The CDR3 bases are TGTGCCAGCAGTTTATTATCAGGGGGAGAAAACTATGGCTACACCTTC. The encoded protein is CASSLLSGGENYGYTF.

The V gene is TRBV27, the J gene TRBJ2-1; the match to TRBD2 covers 13 bases. The V gene's germline CDR1 is MNHEY and CDR2 SMNVEV (reference sequence). There are 15 residues in the CDR3. Trimming cost V 9 bases and J 9 bases; bases outside gene matches: 11. CDR3 amino acids: CASTGGTSGKGEQFF. The CDR3 DNA is TGTGCCAGTACTGGAGGGACTAGCGGGAAGGGTGAGCAGTTCTTC.

This clone came up once. V usage is TRBV7-6 and J usage is TRBJ2-5; the D gene is possibly TRBD1 (6 bases). Germline V gives CDR1 SGHVS, CDR2 FNYEAQ. Trimming removed 5 bases at V and 1 base at J, with 20 bases between. The CDR3 is 17 amino acids. The CDR3 DNA reads as TGTGCCAGCAGCGAGGGGACACTCGCTACCTTCCAAGAGACCCAGTACTTC. It encodes CASSEGTLATFQETQYF.

The rearrangement joins TRBV6-6 to TRBJ2-2; D gene ambiguous. The length of the CDR3 is 15 residues. The V and J ends lost 2 bases and 2 bases respectively, with 9 bases between them. CDR1 is MNHNY, CDR2 SVGAGI, per germline (reference sequence). CDR3 region: CASSYLVRNTGELFF. The CDR3 nucleotides read TGTGCCAGCAGTTACCTCGTCAGAAACACCGGGGAGCTGTTTTTT.

The rearrangement joins TRBV2 to TRBJ1-1; 7 bases match TRBD1. The germline gives CDR1 SNHLY, CDR2 FYNNEI. J gave up 0 bases and V 8 bases, and 9 bases lay outside the gene matches. The CDR3 runs to 15 residues. CDR3 sequence reads: CASGARGQVNTEAFF. CDR3 bases: TGTGCCAGCGGGGCCCGCGGACAGGTGAACACTGAAGCTTTCTTT.

About this clone: One end of the junction fails to match germline, which may point to a read error. The chain couples TRBV27 to TRBJ2-1; 12 nucleotides agree with TRBD2. CDR1 MNHEY and CDR2 SMNVEV come from the germline V gene (reference sequence). This CDR3 contains 13 residues. The CDR3 region is CASSWTSGIEEFF. As DNA, the CDR3 is TGTGCCAGCAGTTGGACTAGCGGGATTGAGGAGTTCTTC.

The chain is built from TRBV19 and TRBJ1-1; D not certain. Between the trimmed V and J ends, which lost 6 bases and 1 base, there was a span of 6 bases. In germline, CDR1 is LNHDA, CDR2 SQIVND (reference sequence). The CDR3 totals 12 residues. CDR3 nucleotides: TGTGCCAGTAGCAACAGGAACACTGAAGCTTTCTTT. Residues: CASSNRNTEAFF.

The chain links TRBV4-1 to TRBJ1-3; D uncertain. The CDR3 is 17 amino acids. Per the germline V gene, CDR1 is MGHRA and CDR2 is YSYEKL. The germline V and J ends were trimmed by 0 bases and 0 bases, with 12 bases remaining between them. CDR3: CASSQEDWTSSGNTIYF. The CDR3 nucleotides read TGCGCCAGCAGCCAAGAGGACTGGACGAGCTCTGGAAACACCATATATTTT.

V is TRBV2 and J is TRBJ2-5; tentatively, D is TRBD2 (5 bases). The CDR3 has 11 residues. V was shortened by 9 bases and J by 5 bases, with 10 bases between the two germline ends. CDR1 is SNHLY and CDR2 is FYNNEI in the germline V gene. Here the CDR3 reads CASGKRETQYF. CDR3 nucleotides: TGTGCCAGTGGGAAGCGGGAGACCCAGTACTTC.

This rearrangement joins TRBV7-2 to TRBJ2-1, with 15 bases fitting TRBD2. The junction had 9 bases not matched to a gene; V was cut back by 4 bases and J by 8 bases. Germline CDR1 is SGHTA and CDR2 is FQGNSA. The CDR3 has 17 residues. CDR3 loop: CASSSSGTSGRLHEQFF. CDR3 bases: TGTGCCAGCAGCTCGTCGGGGACTAGCGGGAGGCTCCATGAGCAGTTCTTC.

V and J are TRBV9 and TRBJ2-7, with D unresolved. The CDR3 consists of 13 residues. Trimming left V 0 bases short and J 7 bases short, with 11 bases between. Germline V gene sequence: CDR1 SGDLS, CDR2 YYNGEE. The CDR3 sequence is CASSVGLRAEQYF. The CDR3 DNA follows: TGTGCCAGCAGCGTAGGCCTGCGCGCGGAGCAGTACTTC.

In its sample, this clone was seen a few times. V usage is TRBV11-2 and J usage is TRBJ1-1; possible D gene TRBD1, 5 bases. Germline CDR1 SGHAT, CDR2 FQNNGV. Trimming shortened V by 1 base and J by 4 bases, and 19 bases separated the two germline ends. The CDR3 runs 17 residues. CDR3 nucleotides: TGTGCCAGCAGCTTAGGAACGGGTTCCAGGGTCGGCACTGAAGCTTTCTTT. Its protein product is CASSLGTGSRVGTEAFF.

V usage is TRBV10-1 and J usage is TRBJ2-5; 12 positions match TRBD2. J lost 4 bases, V lost 5 bases, and 11 bases had no gene match. Germline assignment: CDR1 WNHNN and CDR2 SYGVQD (reference sequence). The CDR3 has 17 amino acids. CDR3 DNA: TGCGCCAGCAGTCCGGGACTAGCGGGTCCTACGGGAGAGACCCAGTACTTC. Translating gives CASSPGLAGPTGETQYF.